This passage covers 20 T cell receptor beta chains from one sample sequenced in a study of patients and donors after allogeneic stem cell transplantation. Using its own MiXCR run on the RT-PCR reads, TCRdb lists one record per CDR3 protein. Of about 40,000 distinct CDR3 sequences detected, roughly 30% appear once; the ten largest clones hold 72%. The specimen was blood, either unsorted or a sorted T cell fraction (not recorded which). These receptors originate from a human donor who was either an allogeneic HSCT recipient or a stem cell or donor lymphocyte infusion donor (not recorded which). It is not recorded whose cells these are; they may come from a transplant donor.

This clonotype came up many times. J is TRBJ1-2 and V is TRBV24-1; D unclear. V was shortened by 7 bases and J by 8 bases, with 16 bases between the two germline ends. This CDR3 is 13 amino acids long. Germline CDR1 and CDR2: KGHDR and SFDVKD. CDR3 bases: TGTGCCACCAGCGAAGCGGGCCGCGGGGGCTACACCTTC. As protein: CATSEAGRGGYTF.

This clonotype came up a few times. The chain recombines TRBV4-3 with TRBJ2-2; TRBD2 aligns across 8 bases. CDR1 is LGHNA and CDR2 is YSLEER in the germline V gene. CDR3 length: 16 residues. The V gene end was trimmed by 0 bases and the J gene end by 4 bases; junction bases not matched to a gene: 4. CDR3 sequence reads: CASSQELAAVTGELFF. CDR3 coding DNA: TGCGCCAGCAGCCAAGAACTAGCGGCGGTCACCGGGGAGCTGTTTTTT.

The gene calls are TRBV6-5 and TRBJ2-1; maybe TRBD2 (5 bases). Deletions cut 2 bases from V and 3 bases from J, with 11 bases between. The CDR3 contains 15 residues. The germline V gene encodes CDR1 MNHEY and CDR2 SVGAGI. Written as DNA, the CDR3 is TGTGCCAGCAGTTACAGGCCGGGAAACTACAATGAGCAGTTCTTC. It encodes CASSYRPGNYNEQFF.

This chain connects TRBV6-5 to TRBJ2-7; perhaps D is TRBD1 or TRBD2 (5 bases each). V was pared by 8 bases and J by 3 bases, with 17 bases between. This CDR3 has 14 residues. The V gene's germline CDR1 is MNHEY and CDR2 SVGAGI. The CDR3 sequence: CASWGGGSSYEQYF. DNA of the CDR3: TGTGCCAGCTGGGGTGGGGGAAGCAGCTACGAGCAGTACTTC.

This clonotype has a handful of counts. The CDR3 reads CSATDGSGANVLTF. The DNA for the CDR3 is TGCAGTGCTACAGACGGCTCTGGGGCCAACGTCCTGACTTTC. This chain links TRBV20-1 with TRBJ2-6; D unclear. The germline gives CDR1 DFQATT, CDR2 SNEGSKA (reference sequence). V was cut by 4 bases and J by 0 bases, with 7 bases left in between. The CDR3 is made up of 14 amino acids.

This clonotype was observed many times. The rearrangement joins TRBV12-3 or TRBV12-4 to TRBJ1-2; tentatively, D is TRBD1 (5 bases). Trimming removed 1 base at V and 7 bases at J, with 10 bases between. The CDR3 totals 13 residues. CDR3 coding DNA: TGTGCCAGCAGTTTAGGGGAGGGGCGTGGCTACACCTTC. As protein: CASSLGEGRGYTF.

The chain couples TRBV6-5 to TRBJ1-2; no clear D. The V end lost 2 bases, the J end lost 8 bases, and 12 bases lay between the germline ends. The V gene's germline CDR1 is MNHEY and CDR2 SVGAGI. This CDR3 has 13 amino acids. CDR3 protein: CASSYAFEQGYTF. In DNA, the CDR3 is TGTGCCAGCAGTTACGCTTTCGAGCAAGGCTACACCTTC.

This rearrangement joins TRBV27 to TRBJ2-3; TRBD2 might be the D (5 bases). The CDR3 covers 15 residues. The V gene lost 3 bases and the J gene lost 8 bases, with 18 bases spanning the gap. Germline CDR1 reads MNHEY; CDR2 reads SMNVEV (reference sequence). The CDR3 spells CASSFGGGGRGTQYF. CDR3 in DNA: TGTGCCAGCAGTTTCGGAGGCGGTGGGCGCGGTACGCAGTATTTT.

This clonotype was recorded at least ten times. The rearrangement links TRBV4-3 to TRBJ1-2, with 9 bases matching TRBD1. There are 15 residues in the CDR3. Germline CDR1 LGHNA, CDR2 YSLEER. J gave up 4 bases and V 2 bases, and 5 bases lay outside the gene matches. The CDR3 DNA reads TGCGCCAGCAGCCAAACAGGGGGCGCGGGCTATGGCTACACCTTC. It translates to CASSQTGGAGYGYTF.

The chain links TRBV7-2 to TRBJ1-5; D call uncertain. Germline V gene data show CDR1 as SGHTA and CDR2 as FQGNSA. CDR3 length equals 15 residues. Trimming took off 5 bases at V and 4 bases at J, with 15 bases between the two ends. The DNA of the CDR3 is TGTGCCAGCAGCATCATACTCAATGGGAATCAGCCCCAGCATTTT. Its translation: CASSIILNGNQPQHF.

This clonotype was seen a handful of times. The V and J genes are TRBV12-3 or TRBV12-4 and TRBJ1-3; D unresolved. Trimming removed 4 bases at V and 2 bases at J, with 3 bases between. This CDR3 region has 12 residues. The DNA for the CDR3 is TGTGCCAGCAGTTCCACTGGAAACACCATATATTTT. It specifies CASSSTGNTIYF.

This clonotype was detected many times. The chain is built from TRBV12-3 or TRBV12-4 and TRBJ1-1; D not resolved. The ends were cut back, 4 bases at V and 6 bases at J, with 6 bases in the middle. There are 11 residues in the CDR3. In DNA, the CDR3 is TGTGCCAGCAGTTATAGAGCTGAAGCTTTCTTT. Protein: CASSYRAEAFF.

The chain employs TRBV2 and TRBJ2-7; D is uncertain. The CDR3 has 14 amino acids. CDR1 SNHLY and CDR2 FYNNEI come from the germline V gene. V lost 8 bases and J lost 0, with 14 bases in between. CDR3 nucleotides: TGTGCCAGCCAGAGAGGCAAACCCTCCTACGAGCAGTACTTC. Protein product: CASQRGKPSYEQYF.

This clonotype was seen a few times. The chain uses TRBV5-4 and TRBJ1-1, with D perhaps matching TRBD1 (5 bases). Germline lookup yields CDR1 SGHNT and CDR2 YYREEE (reference sequence). The germline V and J ends were trimmed by 4 bases and 6 bases, with 19 bases remaining between them. The CDR3 extends over 15 amino acids. The CDR3 bases are TGTGCCAGCAGCCCCCCGGGGACGGGAGGGGCTGAAGCTTTCTTT. It encodes CASSPPGTGGAEAFF.

This clonotype has ten or more counts. The chain employs TRBV6-5 and TRBJ2-7; D might be TRBD1 or TRBD2, each matching 5 bases. The CDR3 consists of 11 residues. V lost 6 bases, J lost 8 bases, and 11 bases lay in between. Germline assignment: CDR1 MNHEY and CDR2 SVGAGI. In nucleotides, the CDR3 is TGTGCCAGCAGCACCGGGGCGCAGCAGTACTTC. Protein: CASSTGAQQYF.

This clonotype was seen more than once but under ten times. This chain joins TRBV28 and TRBJ1-2, with unresolved D. The CDR3 is 15 residues long. With 4 bases removed from V and 5 bases from J, the gap between germline ends came to 17 bases. The germline V gene has CDR1 MDHEN and CDR2 SYDVKM. The CDR3 sequence is CASSSSQRRPYGYTF. DNA of the CDR3: TGTGCCAGCAGTTCGAGTCAGCGGCGCCCTTATGGCTACACCTTC.

In this sample, this clonotype turned up many times. The chain couples TRBV12-3 or TRBV12-4 to TRBJ1-5, with unresolved D. V lost 3 bases, J lost 6 bases, and 9 bases lay in between. The CDR3 covers 13 residues. CDR3 loop: CASSLEGRQPQHF. The CDR3 DNA reads TGTGCCAGCAGTTTGGAGGGTCGTCAGCCCCAGCATTTT.

A few counts support this clonotype. The gene calls are TRBV29-1 and TRBJ1-2, with D possibly matching TRBD1 (5 bases). The germline gives CDR1 SQVTM, CDR2 ANQGSEA. The CDR3 is 15 residues long. Between the trimmed V and J ends, which lost 1 base and 0 bases, there was a span of 12 bases. This CDR3 reads CSVEGGLSANYGYTF. Written as DNA, the CDR3 is TGCAGCGTTGAAGGGGGACTGTCAGCTAACTATGGCTACACCTTC.

This chain joins TRBV5-6 and TRBJ1-1; 7 bases match TRBD1. Germline V gene data show CDR1 as SGHDT and CDR2 as YYEEEE. The V gene end was trimmed by 3 bases and the J gene end by 7 bases; junction bases not matched to a gene: 12. The CDR3 consists of 15 residues. CDR3 sequence (DNA): TGTGCCAGCAGCTCCTTCGACAGGGAGCGAAATGAAGCTTTCTTT. Amino acid sequence: CASSSFDRERNEAFF.

The chain couples TRBV29-1 to TRBJ1-5; D ambiguous. The CDR3 loop spans 12 amino acids. Germline assignment: CDR1 SQVTM and CDR2 ANQGSEA. Trimming took 4 bases from V and 0 from J, leaving 4 bases between them. The CDR3 spells CSVGDSNQPQHF. CDR3 DNA sequence: TGCAGCGTTGGGGATAGCAATCAGCCCCAGCATTTT.